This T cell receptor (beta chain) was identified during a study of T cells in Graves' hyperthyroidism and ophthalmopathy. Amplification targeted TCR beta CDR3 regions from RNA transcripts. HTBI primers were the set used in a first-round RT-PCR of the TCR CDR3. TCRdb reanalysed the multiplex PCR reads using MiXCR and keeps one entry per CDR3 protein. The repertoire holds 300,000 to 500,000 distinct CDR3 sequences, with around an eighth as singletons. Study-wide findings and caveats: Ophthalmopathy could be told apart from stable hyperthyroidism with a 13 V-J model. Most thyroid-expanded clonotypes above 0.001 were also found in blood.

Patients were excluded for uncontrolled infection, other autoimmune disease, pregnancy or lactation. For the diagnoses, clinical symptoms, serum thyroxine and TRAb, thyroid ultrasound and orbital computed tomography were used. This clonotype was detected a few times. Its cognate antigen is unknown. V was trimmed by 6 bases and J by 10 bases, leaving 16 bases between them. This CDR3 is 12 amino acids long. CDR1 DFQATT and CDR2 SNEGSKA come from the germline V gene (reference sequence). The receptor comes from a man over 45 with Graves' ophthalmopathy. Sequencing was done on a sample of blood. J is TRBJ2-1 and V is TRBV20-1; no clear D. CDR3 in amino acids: CSALDALGEQFF. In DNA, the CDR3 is TGCAGTGCCTTGGACGCCCTAGGAGAGCAGTTCTTC.